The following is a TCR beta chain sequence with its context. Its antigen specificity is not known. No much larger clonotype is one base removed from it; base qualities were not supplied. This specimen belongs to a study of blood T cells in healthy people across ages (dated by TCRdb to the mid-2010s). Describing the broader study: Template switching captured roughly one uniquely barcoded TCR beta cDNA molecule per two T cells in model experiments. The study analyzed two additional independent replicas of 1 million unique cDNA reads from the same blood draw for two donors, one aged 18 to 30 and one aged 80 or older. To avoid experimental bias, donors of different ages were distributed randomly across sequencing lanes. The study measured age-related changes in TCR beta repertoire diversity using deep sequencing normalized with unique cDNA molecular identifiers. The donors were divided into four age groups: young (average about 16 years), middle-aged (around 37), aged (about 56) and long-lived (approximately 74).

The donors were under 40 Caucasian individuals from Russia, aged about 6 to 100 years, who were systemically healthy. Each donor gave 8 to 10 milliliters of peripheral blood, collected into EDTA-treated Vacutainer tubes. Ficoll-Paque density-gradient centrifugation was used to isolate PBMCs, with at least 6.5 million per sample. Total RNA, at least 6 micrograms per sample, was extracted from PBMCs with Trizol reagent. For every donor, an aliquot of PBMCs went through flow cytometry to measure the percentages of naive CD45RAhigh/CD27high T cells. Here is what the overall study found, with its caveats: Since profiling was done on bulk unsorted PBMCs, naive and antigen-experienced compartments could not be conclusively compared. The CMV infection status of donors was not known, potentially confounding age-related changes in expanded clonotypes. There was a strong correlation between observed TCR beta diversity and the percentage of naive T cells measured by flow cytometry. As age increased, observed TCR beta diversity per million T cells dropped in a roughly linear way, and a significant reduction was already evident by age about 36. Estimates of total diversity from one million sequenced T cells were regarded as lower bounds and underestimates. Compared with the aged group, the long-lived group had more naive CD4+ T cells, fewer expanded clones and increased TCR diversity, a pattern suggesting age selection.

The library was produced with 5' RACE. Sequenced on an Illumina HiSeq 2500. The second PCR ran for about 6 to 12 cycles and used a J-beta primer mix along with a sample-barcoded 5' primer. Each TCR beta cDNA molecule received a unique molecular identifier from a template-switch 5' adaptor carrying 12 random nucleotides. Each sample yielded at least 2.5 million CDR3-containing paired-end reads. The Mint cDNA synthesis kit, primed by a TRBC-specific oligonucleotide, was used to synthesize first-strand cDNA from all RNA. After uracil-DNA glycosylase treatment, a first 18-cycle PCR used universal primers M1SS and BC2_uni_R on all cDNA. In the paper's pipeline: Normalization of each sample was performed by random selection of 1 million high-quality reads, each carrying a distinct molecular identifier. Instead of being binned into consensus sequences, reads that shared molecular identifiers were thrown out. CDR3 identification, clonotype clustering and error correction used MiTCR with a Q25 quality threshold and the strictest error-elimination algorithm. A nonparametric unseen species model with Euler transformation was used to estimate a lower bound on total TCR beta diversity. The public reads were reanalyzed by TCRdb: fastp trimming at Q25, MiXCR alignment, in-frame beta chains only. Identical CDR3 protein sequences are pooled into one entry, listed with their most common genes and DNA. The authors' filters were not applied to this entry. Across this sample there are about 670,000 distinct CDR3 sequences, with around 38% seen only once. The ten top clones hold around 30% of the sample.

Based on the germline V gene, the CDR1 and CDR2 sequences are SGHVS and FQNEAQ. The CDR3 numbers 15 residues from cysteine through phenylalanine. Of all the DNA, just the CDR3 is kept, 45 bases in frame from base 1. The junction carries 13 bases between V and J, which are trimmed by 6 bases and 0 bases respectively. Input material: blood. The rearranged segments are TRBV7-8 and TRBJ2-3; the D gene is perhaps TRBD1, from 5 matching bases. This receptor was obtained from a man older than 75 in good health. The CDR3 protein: CASRYDRASTDTQYF. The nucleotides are TGTGCCAGCAGATACGACAGAGCTAGCACAGATACGCAGTATTTT.